The 22 T cell receptor beta chains below come from one sample, sequenced in a study of cytotoxic CD8 clonotypes in ibrutinib-treated CLL. Libraries were prepared by immunoSEQ multiplex PCR; TCRdb keeps only in-frame clonotypes and omits some of them. The sample lists tens of thousands of clones, 55% to 75% occurring once. The starting material was PBMCs, obtained after 24 months of ibrutinib treatment. Source of these receptors: a human donor with chronic lymphocytic leukemia.

V is TRBV9 and J is TRBJ2-3; 9 bases are shared with TRBD1. The CDR3 extends over 17 amino acids. V lost 3 bases to trimming and J lost 3 bases; unmatched junction nucleotides: 11. Per the germline V gene, CDR1 is SGDLS and CDR2 is YYNGEE. The CDR3 DNA follows: TGTGCCAGCAGCGCCCTTCTTCCGGGACAGGGAACAGATACGCAGTATTTT. The encoded protein is CASSALLPGQGTDTQYF.

The chain recombines TRBV27 with TRBJ1-5; 7 nucleotides match TRBD1. Germline V gene data show CDR1 as MNHEY and CDR2 as SMNVEV (reference sequence). This CDR3 is 15 amino acids long. The V gene end was trimmed by 2 bases and the J gene end by 6 bases; junction bases not matched to a gene: 7. CDR3 sequence: CASSLITGAGQPQHF. In DNA form, the CDR3 reads TGTGCCAGCAGTTTAATCACAGGGGCGGGTCAGCCCCAGCATTTT.

The J gene is TRBJ2-2, the V gene TRBV28, with D unclear. In germline, CDR1 is MDHEN, CDR2 SYDVKM. The germline V and J ends were trimmed by 5 bases and 3 bases, with 28 bases remaining between them. This CDR3 spans 20 amino acids. CDR3 amino acids: CASSTLDLAGDDDYTGELFF. In DNA, the CDR3 is TGTGCCAGCAGTACCCTCGATTTGGCAGGCGACGATGATTACACCGGGGAGCTGTTTTTT. Variable domain in full (rest from reference TRBV28 and TRBJ2-2): DVKVTQSSRYLVKRTGEKVFLECVQDMDHENMFWYRQDPGLGLRLIYFSYDVKMKEKGDIPEGYSVSREKKERFSLILESASTNQTSMYLCASSTLDLAGDDDYTGELFFGEGSRLTVL.

The chain employs TRBV7-3 and TRBJ2-7, with D tentatively TRBD1 (5 bases). The ends were cut back, 5 bases at V and 3 bases at J, with 11 bases in the middle. CDR3 length: 13 residues. Germline V gene data show CDR1 as SGHTA and CDR2 as FQGTGA. The CDR3 loop is CASSPDRYYEQYF. CDR3 nucleotide sequence: TGTGCCAGCAGCCCCGACAGATACTACGAGCAGTACTTC.

J is TRBJ2-2 and V is TRBV30; D unclear. Germline V CDR1 and CDR2: GTSNPN, SVGIG (reference sequence). The V end was cut by 0 bases, the J end by 5 bases, with 16 bases between. This CDR3 has 16 residues. CDR3: CAWSVLGLYWTGELFF. For the CDR3, the DNA is TGTGCCTGGAGTGTACTGGGGTTGTATTGGACCGGGGAGCTGTTTTTT.

The V gene is TRBV30, the J gene TRBJ1-5; tentatively, D is TRBD1 (5 bases). Germline-derived CDR1 and CDR2 are GTSNPN and SVGIG (reference sequence). V shed 0 bases and J shed 3 bases, with 15 bases lying between them. This CDR3 comprises 16 residues. The CDR3 nucleotides are TGTGCCTGGAGTGTGAGGGGTGGTACCCTCAATCAGCCCCAGCATTTT. Protein: CAWSVRGGTLNQPQHF.

The CDR3 protein is CASSPRGVGNEQFF. CDR3 in DNA: TGTGCCAGCAGTCCCCGAGGGGTAGGCAATGAGCAGTTCTTC. The rearrangement joins TRBV27 to TRBJ2-1; D could derive from TRBD1 or TRBD2 (5 bases each). Germline values: CDR1 MNHEY, CDR2 SMNVEV (reference sequence). Trimming took off 5 bases at V and 6 bases at J, with 14 bases between the two ends. CDR3 length: 14 residues.

The chain joins TRBV4-3 to TRBJ1-2; D gene ambiguous. The V end lost 0 bases, the J end lost 8 bases, and 10 bases lay between the germline ends. The germline V gene encodes CDR1 LGHNA and CDR2 YSLEER. CDR3 length: 13 amino acids. The CDR3 is CASSQDGVGGYTF. CDR3 DNA: TGCGCCAGCAGCCAAGATGGAGTGGGCGGCTACACCTTC.

This clone was picked up one time. The chain links TRBV7-9 to TRBJ1-2, with D perhaps TRBD1 (6 bases). V gave up 7 bases and J gave up 10 bases, with 19 bases separating them. The CDR3 covers 13 residues. Germline V CDR1 and CDR2: SEHNR, FQNEAQ (reference sequence). In DNA, the CDR3 is TGTGCCAGCACCAGGGACATTCGACGCGTCTACACCTTC. This encodes CASTRDIRRVYTF.

The rearrangement joins TRBV30 to TRBJ1-2; 7 positions agree with TRBD1. V gave up 0 bases and J gave up 3 bases; unmatched junction bases: 10. This CDR3 region has 16 residues. The V gene's germline CDR1 is GTSNPN and CDR2 SVGIG (reference sequence). The CDR3 spells CAWSVPRTGWDYGYTF. The DNA of the CDR3 is TGTGCCTGGAGTGTACCCCGGACAGGATGGGACTATGGCTACACCTTC.

V and J are TRBV6-5 and TRBJ1-5, with D maybe TRBD1 (5 bases). Germline V gene lookup returns CDR1 MNHEY and CDR2 SVGAGI. With 0 bases removed from V and 1 base from J, the gap between germline ends came to 10 bases. This CDR3 is 16 amino acids long. The CDR3 reads CASSYSVGRSNQPQHF. CDR3 nucleotides: TGTGCCAGCAGTTACTCAGTGGGACGCAGCAATCAGCCCCAGCATTTT.

The rearrangement links TRBV5-4 to TRBJ2-7, with 13 bases that match TRBD2. Germline V lookup: CDR1 SGHNT, CDR2 YYREEE (reference sequence). Unmatched junction bases numbered 14, after V lost 4 bases and J lost 10 bases. The CDR3 sequence is 16 residues long. The CDR3 DNA sequence: TGTGCCAGCAGCATAACCTCCGGGACTAGCGGGACCGGTCAGTACTTC. Amino acid sequence: CASSITSGTSGTGQYF.

The chain uses TRBV6-5 and TRBJ1-4, with D tentatively TRBD1 (6 bases). CDR3 length equals 13 residues. The V end lost 7 bases, the J end lost 8 bases, and 14 bases lay between the germline ends. CDR1 and CDR2 from the germline V gene are MNHEY and SVGAGI. CDR3 in DNA: TGTGCCAGCAAACGTCACAGGGACGAAAAACTGTTTTTT. This gives the protein CASKRHRDEKLFF.

This chain uses TRBV19 with TRBJ2-3; no clear D gene. Germline V CDR1 and CDR2: LNHDA, SQIVND (reference sequence). This CDR3 contains 16 residues. The V end lost 2 bases, the J end lost 0 bases, and 12 bases lay between the germline ends. CDR3 region: CASSIKEGYSTDTQYF. The DNA of the CDR3 is TGTGCCAGTAGTATAAAAGAAGGTTATAGCACAGATACGCAGTATTTT.

The chain couples TRBV2 to TRBJ2-7; 7 bases map to TRBD1. The CDR3 is 14 amino acids. Germline-derived CDR1 and CDR2 are SNHLY and FYNNEI. J gave up 2 bases and V 1 base, and 2 bases lay outside the gene matches. The CDR3 DNA is TGTGCCAGCAGTGAAGGGACAGGAACCTACGAGCAGTACTTC. Translation gives CASSEGTGTYEQYF.

The chain links TRBV6-5 to TRBJ1-1, with 7 positions matching TRBD1. V shed 6 bases and J 5 bases; nucleotides not matched to a gene: 6. The length of the CDR3 is 13 residues. Germline CDR1 is MNHEY and CDR2 is SVGAGI. The CDR3: CASRGQLGTEAFF. The CDR3 DNA is TGTGCCAGCAGGGGACAGTTAGGGACTGAAGCTTTCTTT.

There are a few counts of this clone. The chain uses TRBV9 and TRBJ2-3; weak D call: TRBD2 (5 bases). Trimming cost V 0 bases and J 2 bases, with 13 bases left between them. This CDR3 has 16 residues. Germline CDR1 SGDLS, CDR2 YYNGEE. The CDR3 spells CASSVGSVRTTDTQYF. Here the CDR3 DNA reads TGTGCCAGCAGCGTAGGTAGCGTCAGGACCACAGATACGCAGTATTTT.

The rearrangement links TRBV7-6 to TRBJ1-2, with D hard to call. The germline gives CDR1 SGHVS, CDR2 FNYEAQ. CDR3 length: 15 residues. V gave up 8 bases and J gave up 3 bases, with 19 bases separating them. The CDR3 coding sequence is TGTGCCAGCCGACAAGAGGACGTCGGCCACTATGGCTACACCTTC. Translated, it gives CASRQEDVGHYGYTF.

This sequence joins TRBV5-6 and TRBJ1-4; TRBD1 matches 8 bases. V gave up 1 base and J gave up 5 bases; unmatched junction bases: 4. This CDR3 has 15 amino acids. Germline CDR1 SGHDT, CDR2 YYEEEE. CDR3 amino acids: CASSLLRTGNEKLFF. CDR3 coding DNA: TGTGCCAGCAGCTTGTTGCGGACAGGGAATGAAAAACTGTTTTTT.

This chain connects TRBV2 to TRBJ1-4; no definite D call. V lost 8 bases and J lost 4, with 11 bases in between. There are 13 residues in the CDR3. CDR1 SNHLY and CDR2 FYNNEI come from the germline V gene. The CDR3 sequence: CASGEGHNEKLFF. Written as DNA, the CDR3 is TGTGCCAGCGGGGAGGGCCATAATGAAAAACTGTTTTTT.

This clone was picked up a small number of times. V is TRBV5-1 and J is TRBJ1-2, with D unclear. Per the germline V gene, CDR1 is SGHRS and CDR2 is YFSETQ. The CDR3 sequence is 12 residues long. V lost 4 bases to trimming and J lost 4 bases, with 8 bases between them. The CDR3, as DNA: TGCGCCAGCAGCGCACTGGGCTATGGCTACACCTTC. It yields the protein CASSALGYGYTF.

The V and J genes are TRBV4-1 and TRBJ1-6; no definite D call. The V gene's germline CDR1 is MGHRA and CDR2 YSYEKL. The CDR3 loop spans 17 amino acids. V was trimmed by 4 bases and J by 5 bases, leaving 18 bases between them. CDR3 amino acids: CASSPPLVSDHNSPLHF. As DNA, the CDR3 is TGCGCCAGCAGCCCCCCCTTGGTTTCCGACCATAATTCACCCCTCCACTTT.